This passage covers 5 T cell receptor beta chains from one sample sequenced in a study of blood T cell repertoires in COVID-19. Data came from immunoSEQ multiplex PCR; TCRdb stores just in-frame clones and leaves some out. The sample holds 140,000 to 150,000 clones, approximately 90% seen once. The specimen was peripheral blood. These TCRs come from a woman aged 55 to 70 with active COVID-19.

This chain uses TRBV18 with TRBJ2-5; 8 nucleotides line up with TRBD1. Germline-derived CDR1 and CDR2 are KGHSH and LQKENI. The CDR3 runs to 17 residues. V gave up 2 bases and J gave up 6 bases; unmatched junction bases: 14. The DNA for the CDR3 is TGTGCCAGCTCACCAGGAGCTAAGCGAGACAGGGGAAAGACCCAGTACTTC. Residues: CASSPGAKRDRGKTQYF.

The count of this clone is one. The V call is TRBV7-2, the J call TRBJ2-2; D perhaps matches TRBD2 (6 bases). Per germline, CDR1 SGHTA and CDR2 FQGNSA. V gave up 3 bases and J gave up 7 bases, with 9 bases separating them. This CDR3 is 13 amino acids long. CDR3 nucleotides: TGTGCCAGCAGCTTCGGGGGAGTCGGGGAGCTGTTTTTT. Translating it yields CASSFGGVGELFF.

The chain recombines TRBV28 with TRBJ1-2; D is possibly TRBD1 (5 bases). Trimming cost V 5 bases and J 5 bases, with 12 bases left between them. Germline V lookup: CDR1 MDHEN, CDR2 SYDVKM. The CDR3 length is 13 residues. The CDR3 loop is CASSPRGAYGYTF. Written as DNA, the CDR3 is TGTGCCAGCAGTCCGCGCGGGGCGTATGGCTACACCTTC.

This rearrangement joins TRBV6-6 to TRBJ1-6, with D perhaps TRBD1 (5 bases). CDR3 size: 14 residues. CDR1 is MNHNY, CDR2 SVGAGI, per germline (reference sequence). Trimming took 6 bases from V and 9 from J, leaving 15 bases between them. The CDR3 sequence: CASSTDRGSSPLHF. The CDR3, as DNA: TGTGCCAGCAGCACAGACAGAGGTAGTTCACCCCTCCACTTT.

The chain is built from TRBV4-3 and TRBJ2-2; 7 positions match TRBD1. This CDR3 contains 14 residues. V lost 2 bases, J lost 4 bases, and 1 base stayed unmatched. Germline CDR1 LGHNA, CDR2 YSLEER. CDR3 bases: TGCGCCAGCAGCCAATGGACAGGCACCGGGGAGCTGTTTTTT. This sequence encodes CASSQWTGTGELFF.